This entry is about one T cell receptor beta chain. Antigen: not known. The sample belongs to a study of cytomegalovirus exposure and HLA in healthy donors. Study outcomes and limitations: Accounts indicate the classifier identified cytomegalovirus status with strong specificity and sensitivity. Most sequenced TCRs were rare (though some public TCRs occurred in many donors). A few of the chains that were CMV-associated were confirmed in vitro to be specific for CMV antigens.

This table comes from immunoSEQ multiplex PCR, and its TCRdb copy is limited to in-frame clones, with some not included. The sample has around 150,000 clones; over 80% are singletons. The source material was PBMCs. This receptor was obtained from a man aged 30 to 39 in good health and CMV-seropositive.

The CDR3: CASRPYGSGNTGELFF. The CDR3 DNA reads TGTGCCAGCAGACCATACGGTTCGGGGAACACCGGGGAGCTGTTTTTT. The chain recombines TRBV27 with TRBJ2-2; D not certain. The CDR3 is 16 amino acids. V was trimmed by 6 bases and J by 1 base, leaving 15 bases between them. CDR1 MNHEY and CDR2 SMNVEV come from the germline V gene (reference sequence).